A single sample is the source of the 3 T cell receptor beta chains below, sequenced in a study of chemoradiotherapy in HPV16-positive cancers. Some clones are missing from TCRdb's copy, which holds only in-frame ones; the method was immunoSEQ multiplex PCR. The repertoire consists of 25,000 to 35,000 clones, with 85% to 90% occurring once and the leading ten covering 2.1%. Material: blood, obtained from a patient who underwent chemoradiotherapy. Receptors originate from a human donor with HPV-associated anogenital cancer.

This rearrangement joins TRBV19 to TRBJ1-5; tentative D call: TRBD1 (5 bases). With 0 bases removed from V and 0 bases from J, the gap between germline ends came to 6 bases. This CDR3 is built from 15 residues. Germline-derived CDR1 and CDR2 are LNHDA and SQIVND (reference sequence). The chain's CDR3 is CASSIETDSNQPQHF. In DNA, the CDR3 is TGTGCCAGTAGTATAGAGACAGATAGCAATCAGCCCCAGCATTTT.

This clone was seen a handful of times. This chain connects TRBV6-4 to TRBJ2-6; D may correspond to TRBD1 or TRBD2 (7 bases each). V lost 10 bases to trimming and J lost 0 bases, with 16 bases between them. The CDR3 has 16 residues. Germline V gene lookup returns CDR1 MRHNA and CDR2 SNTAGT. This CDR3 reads CATSPGGASGANVLTF. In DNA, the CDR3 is TGTGCCACCAGCCCAGGGGGGGCCTCTGGGGCCAACGTCCTGACTTTC.

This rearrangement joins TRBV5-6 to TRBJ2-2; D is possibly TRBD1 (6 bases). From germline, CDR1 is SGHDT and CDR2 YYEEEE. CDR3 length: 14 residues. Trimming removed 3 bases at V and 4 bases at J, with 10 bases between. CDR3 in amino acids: CASSWTVSTGELFF. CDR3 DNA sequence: TGTGCCAGCAGCTGGACAGTTTCCACCGGGGAGCTGTTTTTT. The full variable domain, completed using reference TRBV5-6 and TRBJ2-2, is DAGVTQSPTHLIKTRGQQVTLRCSPKSGHDTVSWYQQALGQGPQFIFQYYEEEERQRGNFPDRFSGHQFPNYSSELNVNALLLGDSALYLCASSWTVSTGELFFGEGSRLTVL.